What follows is one TCR beta chain and its context. This clone was found a few times. Its antigen is not yet known. Base qualities are missing; no much larger clone stands one base away. This record belongs to a study of blood T cell repertoires in COVID-19 (dated by TCRdb to 2020 to 2022). Looking at the study overall: Samples from collaborators originated in the United States, Italy and Spain and spanned both the acute and convalescent phases of COVID-19. The prospective study material was composed of cDNA or gDNA derived from T cells, B-cell-depleted T cells, or PBMCs. The samples were drawn from the first 160 participants of the ongoing ImmuneRACE study and from over a thousand subjects provided by 6 global collaborators. Where HLA class I and class II types were available, the types were taken from metadata supplied by the sample provider, not from assay-based typing. The repertoires were released in a freely available public database meant as a resource for research on the immune response to SARS-CoV-2. Deeply sampled blood TCRbeta repertoires from subjects exposed to, actively infected with, or recovered from COVID-19 were included in the dataset. Sample metadata almost always included a de-identified subject ID, COVID-19 status, age in years and sex.

The paper's findings and limits, for the study overall: How much clinical and demographic metadata was included differed by source and by participant, and the metadata was provided uncurated.

TCRbeta CDR3 regions were amplified from genomic DNA by means of the immunoSEQ Assay, a bias-controlled multiplex PCR. The study's own analysis went as follows. The number of nucleated cells in each sample was estimated from the amplification of reference gene primers within the assay. To quantify the absolute abundance of each unique TCRbeta CDR3 rearrangement, sequence reads were collapsed and filtered. For each sample, productive Simpson clonality was calculated as the square root of Simpson's diversity index over productive rearrangements. This is the immuneACCESS table as TCRdb keeps it, with only in-frame sequences that have V and J called. A part of the clones is gone; compared with another copy, unresolved V genes explain less than half, and the rest is unexplained. That table furnishes V, J and clone size, whereas the DNA furnished D and trimming. The table for this sample lists almost 250,000 clones; more than 75% of them were counted only once. Clones ranked in the top ten supply approximately 5.5% of the sample.

At one collaborating source in Seattle, patients were enrolled during active infection and were followed longitudinally through the course of disease. The collaborating institutions used their own protocols to collect whole blood in K2EDTA tubes. For TCRbeta analysis, collaborators shipped samples as frozen whole blood, isolated PBMCs, or DNA extracted from either of those sample types. CDR3 length: 14 amino acids, cysteine to phenylalanine. Only the CDR3 region is kept as DNA, spanning 42 bases read in frame from base 1. Trimming costs V 8 bases and J 6 bases, and their ends lie 17 bases apart. Per the germline V gene, LGHNA is the CDR1 and YNFKEQ is the CDR2.

The chain is assembled from TRBV4-2 and TRBJ2-1; 6 matching bases give a weak D call of TRBD2. This clonotype originated in a woman aged 80 or older with COVID-19, enrolled during active disease. The sequenced material came from peripheral blood. The CDR3 in this case is CASGTPGTGNEQFF. DNA sequence: TGTGCCAGCGGGACTCCCGGGACGGGCAATGAGCAGTTCTTC.